This T cell receptor beta chain was obtained from a study of T cell changes during pregnancy in multiple sclerosis. Using immunoSEQ multiplex PCR, the repertoire was profiled, and TCRdb retains in-frame clones only, with some absent. Seen here are roughly 87,000 clones, just over 90% observed once, and the top ten hold about 1.3%. Germline CDR1 is SGHTS and CDR2 is YDEGEE. The CDR3 spans 13 residues. Trimming removed 3 bases at V and 7 bases at J, with 13 bases between. The sample in question was peripheral blood, obtained in the third trimester of pregnancy. This clonotype was sampled from a female donor in good health, enrolled as a control in a pregnancy study. V gene TRBV5-8 combines with J gene TRBJ2-5; tentatively, D is TRBD2 (7 bases). This CDR3 reads CASSSAGAATQYF. The CDR3 DNA follows: TGTGCCAGCAGCTCCGCGGGGGCGGCGACCCAGTACTTC.